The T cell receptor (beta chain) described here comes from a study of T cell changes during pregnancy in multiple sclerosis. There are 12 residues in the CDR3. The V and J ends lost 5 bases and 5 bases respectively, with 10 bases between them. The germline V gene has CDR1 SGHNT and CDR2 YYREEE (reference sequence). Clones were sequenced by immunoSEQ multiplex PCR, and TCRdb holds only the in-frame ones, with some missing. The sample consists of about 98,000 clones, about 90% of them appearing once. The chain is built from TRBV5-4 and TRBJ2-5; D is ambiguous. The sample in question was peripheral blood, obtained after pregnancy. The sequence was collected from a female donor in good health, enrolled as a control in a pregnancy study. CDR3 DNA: TGTGCCAGCAGTTCCCATCGGGAGACCCAGTACTTC. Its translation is CASSSHRETQYF.